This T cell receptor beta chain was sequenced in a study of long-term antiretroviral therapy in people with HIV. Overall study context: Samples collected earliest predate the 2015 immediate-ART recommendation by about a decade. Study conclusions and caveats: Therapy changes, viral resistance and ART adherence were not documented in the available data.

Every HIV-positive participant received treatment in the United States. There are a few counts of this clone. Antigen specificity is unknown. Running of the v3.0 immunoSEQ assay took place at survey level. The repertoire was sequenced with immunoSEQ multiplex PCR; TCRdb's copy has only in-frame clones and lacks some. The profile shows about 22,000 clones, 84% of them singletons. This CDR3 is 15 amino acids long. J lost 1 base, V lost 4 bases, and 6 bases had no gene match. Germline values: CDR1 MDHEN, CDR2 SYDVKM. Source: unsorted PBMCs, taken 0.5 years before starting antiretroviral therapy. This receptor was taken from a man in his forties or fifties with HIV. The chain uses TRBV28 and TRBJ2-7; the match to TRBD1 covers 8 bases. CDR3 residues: CASSSLRTGSYEQYF. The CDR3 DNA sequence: TGTGCCAGCAGTTCCCTCCGGACAGGGTCCTACGAGCAGTACTTC.